This T cell receptor (beta chain) came from a study of identical twins. This clonotype was observed a few times. One entry per CDR3 protein results from TCRdb running MiXCR on the 5' RACE reads. The table includes hundreds of thousands of distinct CDR3 sequences, around 5.7% detected once. This receptor was obtained from a man aged 18 to 29 in good health. Sequencing used naive T cells sorted from blood.

This CDR3 is CASSLSRGSSQETQYF. DNA for the CDR3: TGTGCCAGCAGCTTAAGTCGCGGGAGCTCCCAAGAGACCCAGTACTTC. V usage is TRBV13 and J usage is TRBJ2-5; TRBD2 aligns across 7 bases. CDR3 length: 16 residues. Germline V gene sequence: CDR1 PRHDT, CDR2 FYEKMQ (reference sequence). After removal of 2 bases from V and 1 base from J, the junction contained 7 bases not matched to a gene.